This TCR beta chain appears in the sequencing data of a study of T cells in Graves' hyperthyroidism and ophthalmopathy. TCR beta CDR3 regions were amplified from RNA transcripts. HTBI primers were employed in a first-round RT-PCR of the TCR CDR3. TCRdb passed the multiplex PCR reads through MiXCR, listing each CDR3 protein once. The sample yields roughly 740,000 distinct CDR3 sequences, about a sixth seen once. This CDR3 region has 17 residues. CDR1 and CDR2 from the germline V gene are SNHLY and FYNNEI. The trim removed 6 bases at V and 4 bases at J, leaving 15 bases unmatched. Material for sequencing was blood. This TCR was sampled from a man aged 18 to 35 with Graves' hyperthyroidism. The genes are TRBV2 and TRBJ1-3, with 7 positions matching TRBD1. This CDR3 is CASRRGGDSVPGNTIYF. Here the CDR3 DNA reads TGTGCCAGCAGACGTGGTGGGGACAGCGTACCCGGAAACACCATATATTTT.